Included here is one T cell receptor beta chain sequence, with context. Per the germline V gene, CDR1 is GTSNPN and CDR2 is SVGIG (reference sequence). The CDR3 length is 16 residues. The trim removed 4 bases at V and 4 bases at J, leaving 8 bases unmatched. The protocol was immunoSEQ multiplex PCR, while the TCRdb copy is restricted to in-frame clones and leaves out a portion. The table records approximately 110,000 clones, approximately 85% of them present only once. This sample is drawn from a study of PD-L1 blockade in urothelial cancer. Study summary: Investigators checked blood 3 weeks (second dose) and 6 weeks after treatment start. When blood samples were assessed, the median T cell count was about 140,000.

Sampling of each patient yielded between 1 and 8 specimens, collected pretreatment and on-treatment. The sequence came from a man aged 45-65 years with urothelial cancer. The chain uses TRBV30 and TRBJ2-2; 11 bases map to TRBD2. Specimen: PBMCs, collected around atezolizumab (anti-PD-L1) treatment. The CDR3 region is CAWIFSGRVGTGELFF. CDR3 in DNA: TGTGCCTGGATTTTTAGCGGGAGGGTAGGCACCGGGGAGCTGTTTTTT.